This T cell receptor beta chain comes out of a study of regulatory T cells in long-lasting Graves disease. Background on the study: Prior antithyroid drug treatment in newly diagnosed Graves' patients lasted under 3 months.

Time point: newly diagnosed GD, antithyroid drugs for less than 3 months. Following extraction of RNA from PBMCs, that RNA was used to make the TCR library. Investigators report Graves' disease was diagnosed under American Thyroid Association guidelines. CDR3-region Arm-PCR and iRepertoire HTBI primers produced the TCR beta libraries. TCRdb reprocessed the multiplex PCR reads with MiXCR, giving one entry per CDR3 protein. The sample carries around 480,000 distinct CDR3 sequences, about a sixth recorded once. CDR1 and CDR2 (germline): MDHEN, SYDVKM. Trimming pared 0 bases from V and 5 bases from J, leaving 8 bases between. The CDR3 loop spans 14 amino acids. These data were likewise used in another study, on T cells in Graves' hyperthyroidism and ophthalmopathy.

The source material was peripheral blood mononuclear cells (PBMCs), sampled at new diagnosis, from a patient treated with antithyroid drugs. The receptor was derived from a man in his forties or fifties with Graves disease. This sequence joins TRBV28 and TRBJ2-1, with D possibly being TRBD1 or TRBD2 (5 bases each). For the CDR3, the DNA is TGTGCCAGCAGTTTATGGGGACCGGACAATGAGCAGTTCTTC. This sequence encodes CASSLWGPDNEQFF.